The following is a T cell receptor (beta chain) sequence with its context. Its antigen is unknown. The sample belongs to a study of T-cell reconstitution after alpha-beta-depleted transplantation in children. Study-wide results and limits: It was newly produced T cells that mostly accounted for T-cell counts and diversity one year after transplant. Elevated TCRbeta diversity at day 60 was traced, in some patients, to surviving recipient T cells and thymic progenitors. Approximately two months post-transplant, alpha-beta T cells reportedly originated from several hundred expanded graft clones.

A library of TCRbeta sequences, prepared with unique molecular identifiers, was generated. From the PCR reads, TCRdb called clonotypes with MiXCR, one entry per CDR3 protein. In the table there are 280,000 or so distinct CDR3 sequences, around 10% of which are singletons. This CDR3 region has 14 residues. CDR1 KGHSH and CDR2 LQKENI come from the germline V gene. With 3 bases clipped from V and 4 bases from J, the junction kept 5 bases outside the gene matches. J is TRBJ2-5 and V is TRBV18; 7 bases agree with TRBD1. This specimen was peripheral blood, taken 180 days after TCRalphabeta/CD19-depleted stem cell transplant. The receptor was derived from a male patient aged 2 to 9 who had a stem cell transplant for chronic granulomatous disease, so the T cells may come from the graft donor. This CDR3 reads CASSPWDSGETQYF. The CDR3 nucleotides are TGTGCCAGCTCACCGTGGGACAGCGGAGAGACCCAGTACTTC.